The sequence of this TCR beta chain was determined in a study of vaccination effects on CD4 cells after COVID-19. The repertoire was sequenced with immunoSEQ multiplex PCR; TCRdb's copy has only in-frame clones and lacks some. This sample has over 80,000 clones, with 60% to 85% found just once. Before sequencing, viral peptide pools were used by the ViraFEST assay to expand antigen-specific CD4+ T cells. Following an approximately ten-day culture, CD4+ T cells were purified. Two-dose BNT162b2 or mRNA-1273 vaccination was given to participants. The CDR3 spans 14 residues. Germline lookup yields CDR1 LNHDA and CDR2 SQIVND (reference sequence). V dropped 11 bases and J dropped 3 bases, with 16 bases sitting between them. For this clone: Its matching antigen is unknown.

The chain joins TRBV19 to TRBJ2-2, with D possibly being TRBD1 (6 bases). The clonotype originates from a human donor who received a COVID-19 vaccine. The specimen comprised CD4+ T cells from PBMCs cultured with HCoV-OC43 spike peptides, sampled after COVID-19 vaccination. Subset given: HCoV-OC43 spike overlapping peptide pool stimulation. CDR3 amino acids: CAGQRGLHTGELFF. The CDR3 coding sequence is TGTGCCGGCCAAAGGGGGTTGCACACCGGGGAGCTGTTTTTT. The whole variable domain, remainder taken from reference TRBV19 and TRBJ2-2, is DGGITQSPKYLFRKEGQNVTLSCEQNLNHDAMYWYRQDPGQGLRLIYYSQIVNDFQKGDIAEGYSVSREKKESFPLTVTSAQKNPTAFYLCAGQRGLHTGELFFGEGSRLTVL.